This T cell receptor beta chain was identified during a study of spatial heterogeneity in lung cancer. Overall study context: Every unique TCR and UMI combination, on average, appeared more than ten times in raw reads. Overall study findings and caveats: Intratumoral expanded alpha and beta TCR counts were found to track tumor mutation counts. Of the expanded TCRs, ubiquitous and regional counts tracked the counts of ubiquitous and regional nonsynonymous mutations, respectively.

As to time point: sample taken at primary tumor resection. Untreated early-stage non-small cell lung cancer patients, approximately 79 in total, were the donors. This clonotype was detected a few times. Its cognate antigen is unknown. The library was built for alpha chains, so this beta chain is an off-target read and its size means little. The study tagged each TCR cDNA molecule with a unique molecular identifier. Using its own MiXCR run on the 5' RACE reads, TCRdb lists one record per CDR3 protein. The sample lists fewer than 2,000 distinct CDR3 sequences; 5.9% were seen once. V lost 6 bases, J lost 0 bases, and 2 bases stayed unmatched. The CDR3 runs to 17 residues. Germline V CDR1 and CDR2: MNHNS, SASEGT.

The clonotype comes from a female donor with early-stage non-small cell lung cancer. The starting material was lung tumor tissue, obtained at surgery. V gene TRBV6-1 combines with J gene TRBJ2-1, with 16 nucleotides matching TRBD2. The CDR3 protein is CASRGLAGGDSYNEQFF. The DNA of the CDR3 is TGTGCCAGCAGGGGACTAGCGGGGGGGGACTCCTACAATGAGCAGTTCTTC.